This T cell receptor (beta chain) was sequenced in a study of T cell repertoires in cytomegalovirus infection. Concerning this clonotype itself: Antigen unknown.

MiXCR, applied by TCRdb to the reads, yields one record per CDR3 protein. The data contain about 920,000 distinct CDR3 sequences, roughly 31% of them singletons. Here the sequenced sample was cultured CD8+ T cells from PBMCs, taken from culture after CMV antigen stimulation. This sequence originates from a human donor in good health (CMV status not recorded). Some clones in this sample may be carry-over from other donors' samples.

CDR3 sequence reads: CASKMGGNTEAFF. CDR3 coding DNA: TGTGCCAGCAAAATGGGGGGGAACACTGAAGCTTTCTTT. The J gene is TRBJ1-1, the V gene TRBV27; the D gene is possibly TRBD1 (5 bases). V was cut by 7 bases and J by 1 base, with 10 bases left in between. CDR3 length equals 13 residues. CDR1 and CDR2 from the germline V gene are MNHEY and SMNVEV (reference sequence).